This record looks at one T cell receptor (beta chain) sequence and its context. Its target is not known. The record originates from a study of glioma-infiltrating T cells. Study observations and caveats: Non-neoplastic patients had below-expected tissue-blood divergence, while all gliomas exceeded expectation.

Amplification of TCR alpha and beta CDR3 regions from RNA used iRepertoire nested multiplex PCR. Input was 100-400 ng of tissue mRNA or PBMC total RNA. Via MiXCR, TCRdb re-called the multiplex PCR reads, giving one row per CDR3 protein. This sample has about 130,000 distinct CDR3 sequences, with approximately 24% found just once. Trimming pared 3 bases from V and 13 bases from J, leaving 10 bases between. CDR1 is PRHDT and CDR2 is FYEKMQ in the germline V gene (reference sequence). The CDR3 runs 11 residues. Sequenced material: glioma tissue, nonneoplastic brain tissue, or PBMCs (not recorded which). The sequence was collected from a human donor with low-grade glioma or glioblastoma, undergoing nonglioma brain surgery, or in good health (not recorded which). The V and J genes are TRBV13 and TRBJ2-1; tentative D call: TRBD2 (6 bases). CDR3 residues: CASSLGEEQFF. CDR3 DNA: TGTGCCAGCAGCTTGGGGGAGGAACAGTTCTTC. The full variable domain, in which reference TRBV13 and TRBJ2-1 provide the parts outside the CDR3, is AAGVIQSPRHLIKEKRETATLKCYPIPRHDTVYWYQQGPGQDPQFLISFYEKMQSDKGSIPDRFSAQQFSDYHSELNMSSLELGDSALYFCASSLGEEQFFGPGTRLTVL.